The 20 T cell receptor beta chains presented below share a single source sample, sequenced in a study of T cell changes during pregnancy in multiple sclerosis. Only in-frame clones appear in the TCRdb table, and some are missing; sequencing was by immunoSEQ multiplex PCR. In the table there are some 64,000 clones, about 90% of which are singletons. The input for sequencing was peripheral blood, taken in the first trimester of pregnancy. The receptor set was obtained from a female donor with multiple sclerosis, enrolled in a pregnancy study.

The chain uses TRBV9 and TRBJ2-2, with TRBD2 matching 7 bases. The germline V gene encodes CDR1 SGDLS and CDR2 YYNGEE. The CDR3 is 17 residues long. V was clipped by 0 bases and J by 5 bases; unmatched bases: 10. CDR3 sequence (DNA): TGTGCCAGCAGCGTAGCTTTTGGGGGAGGGCCTACCGGGGAGCTGTTTTTT. Encoded protein: CASSVAFGGGPTGELFF.

V gene TRBV6-5 combines with J gene TRBJ1-4, with unresolved D. Germline V gene lookup returns CDR1 MNHEY and CDR2 SVGAGI. This CDR3 contains 14 residues. With 0 bases removed from V and 5 bases from J, the gap between germline ends came to 7 bases. In nucleotides, the CDR3 is TGTGCCAGCAGTTACTCCCGCGAAAATGAAAAACTGTTTTTT. Translated, it gives CASSYSRENEKLFF.

The genes are TRBV6-6 and TRBJ2-4; D not certain. Deletions cut 2 bases from V and 0 bases from J, with 5 bases between. This CDR3 spans 14 amino acids. Germline values: CDR1 MNHNY, CDR2 SVGAGI (reference sequence). The CDR3 DNA reads as TGTGCCAGCAGTTACCGAGGAGCCAAAAACATTCAGTACTTC. This sequence encodes CASSYRGAKNIQYF.

The sample holds a few counts of this clone. Other DNA variants within this sample encode the same CDR3. This sequence joins TRBV25-1 and TRBJ2-1, with D unresolved. Per the germline V gene, CDR1 is MGHDK and CDR2 is SYGVNS. Trimming removed 5 bases from V and 7 bases from J, with 6 bases in between. The CDR3 has 11 residues. DNA of the CDR3: TGTGCCAGCAGTCCTCTTAATGAGCAGTTCTTC. This codes for CASSPLNEQFF.

The chain recombines TRBV4-3 with TRBJ1-2, with 7 positions matching TRBD1. This CDR3 has 16 residues. The germline V gene encodes CDR1 LGHNA and CDR2 YSLEER. V gave up 0 bases and J gave up 8 bases; unmatched junction bases: 12. CDR3 DNA sequence: TGCGCCAGCAGCCAAGATAGGACAGGCTCGTCGGAAGGCTACACCTTC. Its translation: CASSQDRTGSSEGYTF.

V is TRBV28 and J is TRBJ2-3, with 16 bases identical to TRBD2. Losses at the gene ends were 4 bases for V and 6 bases for J; bases not matched to a gene: 19. Germline CDR1 and CDR2: MDHEN and SYDVKM. The CDR3 has 21 amino acids. The CDR3: CASSSSGFAPGLAGGPDTQYF. CDR3 coding DNA: TGTGCCAGCAGTTCCAGTGGCTTTGCTCCGGGACTAGCGGGAGGGCCCGATACGCAGTATTTT.

The chain has TRBV25-1 and TRBJ2-2, with TRBD1 matching over 10 bases. The CDR3 sequence is 15 residues long. Germline lookup yields CDR1 MGHDK and CDR2 SYGVNS. V was clipped by 6 bases and J by 3 bases; unmatched bases: 4. CDR3 bases: TGTGCCAGCAGGCGGACAGGGGGGGACACCGGGGAGCTGTTTTTT. Encoded protein: CASRRTGGDTGELFF.

The CDR3 bases are TGTGCCACCAGCAGAGAAGCGGGCCTAAACTACGAGCAGTACTTC. This translates into CATSREAGLNYEQYF. This sequence joins TRBV15 and TRBJ2-7, with D tentatively TRBD2 (6 bases). There are 15 residues in the CDR3. The germline V gene has CDR1 LNHNV and CDR2 YYDKDF (reference sequence). V was cut by 0 bases and J by 3 bases, with 12 bases left in between.

This sequence joins TRBV7-3 and TRBJ2-1, with a tentative D call TRBD2 (6 bases). The CDR3 consists of 15 residues. The germline V gene encodes CDR1 SGHTA and CDR2 FQGTGA. Trimming took off 0 bases at V and 2 bases at J, with 8 bases between the two ends. Written as DNA, the CDR3 is TGTGCCAGCAGCTTAACCGGGGGAACCTACAATGAGCAGTTCTTC. Residues: CASSLTGGTYNEQFF.

The CDR3 loop is CASSYVGGSTDTQYF. The CDR3 coding sequence is TGTGCCAGCAGTTATGTGGGCGGGAGCACAGATACGCAGTATTTT. The chain uses TRBV6-5 and TRBJ2-3; weak D call: TRBD2 (5 bases). The CDR3 spans 15 residues. Germline values: CDR1 MNHEY, CDR2 SVGAGI. Trimming cost V 3 bases and J 0 bases, with 10 bases left between them.

J is TRBJ2-7 and V is TRBV6-5; TRBD1 matches at 8 bases. Germline lookup yields CDR1 MNHEY and CDR2 SVGAGI. V shed 6 bases, J shed 3 bases, and the junction held 7 bases outside the gene matches. CDR3 length equals 14 residues. The CDR3 nucleotides are TGTGCCAGCAGCGGGACAGGTAGACTCTACGAGCAGTACTTC. Translation gives CASSGTGRLYEQYF.

This chain links TRBV7-3 with TRBJ2-5; 11 nucleotides line up with TRBD1. The CDR3 runs 16 residues. V lost 2 bases to trimming and J lost 4 bases; unmatched junction nucleotides: 6. CDR1 SGHTA and CDR2 FQGTGA come from the germline V gene. The CDR3 DNA reads TGTGCCAGCAGCTTATGGGGACAGGGGGTCGGAGAGACCCAGTACTTC. This codes for CASSLWGQGVGETQYF.

The chain combines TRBV7-8 with TRBJ2-7; possibly TRBD2 for D (6 bases). This CDR3 spans 14 amino acids. The germline gives CDR1 SGHVS, CDR2 FQNEAQ. V lost 1 base, J lost 1 base, and 8 bases lay in between. The CDR3 sequence is CASSLVAVSYEQYF. CDR3 DNA sequence: TGTGCCAGCAGCTTAGTAGCGGTATCCTACGAGCAGTACTTC.

This sequence joins TRBV4-3 and TRBJ2-6, with D hard to call. The CDR3 has 16 amino acids. V lost 0 bases and J 0 bases, leaving 6 bases between the germline ends. Germline lookup yields CDR1 LGHNA and CDR2 YSLEER. The CDR3 loop is CASSQELGSGANVLTF. The CDR3 DNA reads TGCGCCAGCAGCCAAGAGCTCGGCTCTGGGGCCAACGTCCTGACTTTC.

This clone is medium-sized within its sample. The chain recombines TRBV28 with TRBJ1-1, with D hard to call. V was trimmed by 2 bases and J by 2 bases, leaving 6 bases between them. The CDR3 spans 13 residues. Looked up from germline, CDR1 is MDHEN and CDR2 is SYDVKM. The CDR3 DNA sequence: TGTGCCAGCAGTTTAGTTTTAAACACTGAAGCTTTCTTT. Translation: CASSLVLNTEAFF.

This chain links TRBV6-1 with TRBJ1-2; maybe TRBD1 (6 bases). The CDR3 has 15 residues. V was cut by 1 base and J by 4 bases, with 13 bases left in between. Germline CDR1 and CDR2: MNHNS and SASEGT. In DNA, the CDR3 is TGTGCCAGCAGTGAAGTGGCAGGGACACCCTATGGCTACACCTTC. Protein: CASSEVAGTPYGYTF.

This rearrangement joins TRBV18 to TRBJ1-1; TRBD1 aligns across 7 bases. CDR1 KGHSH and CDR2 LQKENI come from the germline V gene. Losses at the gene ends were 3 bases for V and 2 bases for J; bases not matched to a gene: 12. This CDR3 spans 17 amino acids. This CDR3 is CASSPLPQTGKNTEAFF. The CDR3 DNA reads as TGTGCCAGCTCACCCCTCCCCCAGACAGGGAAAAACACTGAAGCTTTCTTT.

This chain connects TRBV27 to TRBJ2-1; TRBD2 matches at 11 bases. This CDR3 is built from 14 residues. The V gene end was trimmed by 8 bases and the J gene end by 3 bases; junction bases not matched to a gene: 3. In germline, CDR1 is MNHEY, CDR2 SMNVEV (reference sequence). CDR3 loop: CASSGLAGYNEQFF. DNA for the CDR3: TGTGCCAGCTCTGGACTAGCGGGCTACAATGAGCAGTTCTTC.

This clone appeared once. The J gene is TRBJ2-1, the V gene TRBV10-3, with 7 bases lining up with TRBD2. V was clipped by 6 bases and J by 0 bases; unmatched bases: 17. CDR1 is ENHRY and CDR2 is SYGVKD in the germline V gene. The CDR3 runs to 19 residues. Here the CDR3 DNA reads TGTGCCATCAGCGGAGGGACGGGGAGGGCAAAGGACTCCTACAATGAGCAGTTCTTC. It codes for CAISGGTGRAKDSYNEQFF.

The rearrangement joins TRBV29-1 to TRBJ2-1, with D possibly matching TRBD1 (6 bases). Germline V lookup: CDR1 SQVTM, CDR2 ANQGSEA. V lost 6 bases, J lost 7 bases, and 19 bases lay in between. This CDR3 has 14 residues. In DNA, the CDR3 is TGCAGCGTCACCTGGCTGACAGGATGGAATGAGCAGTTCTTC. It is translated as CSVTWLTGWNEQFF.